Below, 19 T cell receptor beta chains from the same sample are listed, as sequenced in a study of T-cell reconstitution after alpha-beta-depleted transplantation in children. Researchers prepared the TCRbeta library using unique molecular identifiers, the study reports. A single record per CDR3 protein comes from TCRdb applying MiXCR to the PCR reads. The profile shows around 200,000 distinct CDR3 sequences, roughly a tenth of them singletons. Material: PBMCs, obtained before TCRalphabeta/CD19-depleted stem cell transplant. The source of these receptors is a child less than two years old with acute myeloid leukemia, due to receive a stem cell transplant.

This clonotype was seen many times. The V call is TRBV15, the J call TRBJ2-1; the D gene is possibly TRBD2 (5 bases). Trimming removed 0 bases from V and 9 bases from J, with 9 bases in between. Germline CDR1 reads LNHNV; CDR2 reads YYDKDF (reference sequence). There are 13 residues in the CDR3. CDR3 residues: CATSRELAGEQFF. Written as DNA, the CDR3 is TGTGCCACCAGCAGAGAGCTAGCTGGTGAGCAGTTCTTC.

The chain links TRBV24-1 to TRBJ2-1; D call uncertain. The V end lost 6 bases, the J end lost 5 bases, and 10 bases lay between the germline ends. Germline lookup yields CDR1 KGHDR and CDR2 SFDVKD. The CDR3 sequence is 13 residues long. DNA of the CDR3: TGTGCCACCAGTTCGTTCCTCAACAATGAGCAGTTCTTC. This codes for CATSSFLNNEQFF.

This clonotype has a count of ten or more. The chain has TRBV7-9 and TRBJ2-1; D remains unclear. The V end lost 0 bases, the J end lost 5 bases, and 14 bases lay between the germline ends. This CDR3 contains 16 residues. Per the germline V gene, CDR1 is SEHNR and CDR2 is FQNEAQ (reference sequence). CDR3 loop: CASSLAYLATNNEQFF. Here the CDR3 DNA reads TGTGCCAGCAGCTTAGCCTACTTGGCAACCAACAATGAGCAGTTCTTC.

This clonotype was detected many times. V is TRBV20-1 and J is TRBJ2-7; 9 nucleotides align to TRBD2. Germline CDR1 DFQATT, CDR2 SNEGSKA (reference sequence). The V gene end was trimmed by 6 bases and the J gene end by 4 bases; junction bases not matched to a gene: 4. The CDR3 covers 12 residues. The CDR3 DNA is TGCAGTGCCGGGACTAGCTGGTACGAGCAGTACTTC. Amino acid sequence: CSAGTSWYEQYF.

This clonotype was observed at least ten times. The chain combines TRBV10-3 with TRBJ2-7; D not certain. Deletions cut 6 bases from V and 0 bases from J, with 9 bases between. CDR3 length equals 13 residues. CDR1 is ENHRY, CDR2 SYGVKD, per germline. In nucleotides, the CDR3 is TGTGCCATCAGACAGCCCCTCTCCTACGAGCAGTACTTC. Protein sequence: CAIRQPLSYEQYF.

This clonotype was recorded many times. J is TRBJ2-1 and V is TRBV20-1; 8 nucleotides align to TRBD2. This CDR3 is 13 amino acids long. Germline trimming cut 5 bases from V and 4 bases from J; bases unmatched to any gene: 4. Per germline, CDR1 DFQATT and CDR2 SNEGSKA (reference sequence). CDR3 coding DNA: TGCAGTGCTTCGGGACTAGGTTACAATGAGCAGTTCTTC. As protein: CSASGLGYNEQFF.

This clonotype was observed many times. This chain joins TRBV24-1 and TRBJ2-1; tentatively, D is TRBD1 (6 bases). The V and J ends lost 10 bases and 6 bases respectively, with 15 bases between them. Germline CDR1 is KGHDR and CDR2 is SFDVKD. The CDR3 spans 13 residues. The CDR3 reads CATAKGVGNEQFF. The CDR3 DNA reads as TGTGCCACGGCGAAGGGGGTGGGCAATGAGCAGTTCTTC.

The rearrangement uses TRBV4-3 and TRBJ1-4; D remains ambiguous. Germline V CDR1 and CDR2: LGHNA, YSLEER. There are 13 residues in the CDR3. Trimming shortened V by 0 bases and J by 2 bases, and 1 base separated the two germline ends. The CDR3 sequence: CASSQDTNEKLFF. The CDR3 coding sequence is TGCGCCAGCAGCCAAGACACTAATGAAAAACTGTTTTTT.

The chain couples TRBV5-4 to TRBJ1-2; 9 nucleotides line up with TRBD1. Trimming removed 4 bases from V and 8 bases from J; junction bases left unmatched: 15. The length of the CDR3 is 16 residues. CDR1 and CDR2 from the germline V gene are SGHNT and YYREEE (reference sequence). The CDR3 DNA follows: TGTGCCAGCAGCATTCCGGGACAGGGATATCGCCAAGGCTACACCTTC. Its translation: CASSIPGQGYRQGYTF.

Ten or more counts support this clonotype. The CDR3 DNA follows: TGCAGTGCTAGCCCACCGGGACTAGGAACAGATACGCAGTATTTT. Translated, it gives CSASPPGLGTDTQYF. This chain joins TRBV20-1 and TRBJ2-3, with TRBD2 matching over 8 bases. With V trimmed by 3 bases and J by 3 bases, 8 bases remained unmatched. The CDR3 is 15 amino acids. The V gene's germline CDR1 is DFQATT and CDR2 SNEGSKA (reference sequence).

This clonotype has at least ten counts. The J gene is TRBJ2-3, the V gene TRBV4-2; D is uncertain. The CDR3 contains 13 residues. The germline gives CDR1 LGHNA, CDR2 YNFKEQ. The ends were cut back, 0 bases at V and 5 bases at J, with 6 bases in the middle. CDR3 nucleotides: TGTGCCAGCAGCCAAGATCTTGGAGATACGCAGTATTTT. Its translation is CASSQDLGDTQYF.

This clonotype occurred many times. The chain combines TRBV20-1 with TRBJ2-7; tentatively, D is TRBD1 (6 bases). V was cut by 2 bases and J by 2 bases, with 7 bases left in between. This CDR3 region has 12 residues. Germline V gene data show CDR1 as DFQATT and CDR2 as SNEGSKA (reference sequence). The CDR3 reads CSARRDTYEQYF. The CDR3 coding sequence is TGCAGTGCTAGACGGGACACCTACGAGCAGTACTTC.

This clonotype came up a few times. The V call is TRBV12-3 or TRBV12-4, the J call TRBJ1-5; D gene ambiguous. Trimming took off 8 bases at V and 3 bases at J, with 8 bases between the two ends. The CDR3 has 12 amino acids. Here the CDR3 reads CASAGPNQPQHF. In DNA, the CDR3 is TGTGCCAGCGCCGGACCCAATCAGCCCCAGCATTTT.

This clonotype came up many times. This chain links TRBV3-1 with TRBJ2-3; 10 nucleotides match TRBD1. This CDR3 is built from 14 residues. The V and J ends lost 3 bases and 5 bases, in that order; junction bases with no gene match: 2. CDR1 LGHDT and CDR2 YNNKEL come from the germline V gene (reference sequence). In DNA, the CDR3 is TGTGCCAGCAGCCAGGGACAGGGGTTAGATACGCAGTATTTT. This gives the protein CASSQGQGLDTQYF.

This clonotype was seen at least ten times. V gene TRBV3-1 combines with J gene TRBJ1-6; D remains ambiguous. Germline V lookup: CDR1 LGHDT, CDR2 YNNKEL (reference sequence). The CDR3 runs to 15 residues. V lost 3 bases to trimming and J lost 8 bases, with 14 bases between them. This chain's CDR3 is CASSQTRPKDSPLHF. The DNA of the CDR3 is TGTGCCAGCAGCCAGACGAGGCCTAAGGATTCACCCCTCCACTTT.

The CDR3 protein is CAGVGPTNYGYTF. The CDR3 nucleotides are TGTGCCGGAGTCGGACCAACCAACTATGGCTACACCTTC. V usage is TRBV19 and J usage is TRBJ1-2, with D unclear. Germline CDR1 and CDR2: LNHDA and SQIVND (reference sequence). This CDR3 contains 13 residues. Trimming took off 11 bases at V and 2 bases at J, with 15 bases between the two ends.

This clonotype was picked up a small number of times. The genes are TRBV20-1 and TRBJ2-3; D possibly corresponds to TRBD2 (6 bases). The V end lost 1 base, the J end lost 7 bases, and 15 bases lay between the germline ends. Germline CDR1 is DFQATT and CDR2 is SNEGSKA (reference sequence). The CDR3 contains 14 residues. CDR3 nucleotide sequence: TGCAGTGCTAGAGTCGGGGGAGTGGTCAATACGCAGTATTTT. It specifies CSARVGGVVNTQYF.

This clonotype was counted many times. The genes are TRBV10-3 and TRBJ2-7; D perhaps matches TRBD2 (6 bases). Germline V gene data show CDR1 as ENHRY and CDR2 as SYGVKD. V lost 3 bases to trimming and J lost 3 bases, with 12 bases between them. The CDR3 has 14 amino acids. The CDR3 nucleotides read TGTGCCATCAGTGACGGTAGCGGAGACTACGAGCAGTACTTC. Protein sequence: CAISDGSGDYEQYF.

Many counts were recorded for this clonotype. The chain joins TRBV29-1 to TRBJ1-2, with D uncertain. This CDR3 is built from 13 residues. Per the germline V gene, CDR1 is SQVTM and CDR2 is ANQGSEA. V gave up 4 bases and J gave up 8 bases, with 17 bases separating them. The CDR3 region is CSVAGLWLWGYTF. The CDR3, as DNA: TGCAGCGTTGCGGGTCTGTGGTTGTGGGGCTACACCTTC.